This TCR beta chain was recovered during a study of breast tumors, draining lymph nodes, adjacent tissues. This clonotype was counted ten times or more. Axillary draining lymph nodes of breast cancer patients supplied the node samples. The CDR3 extends over 15 amino acids. Germline V CDR1 and CDR2: SGDLS, YYNGEE. V lost 2 bases to trimming and J lost 3 bases; unmatched junction nucleotides: 3. TCRdb used MiXCR to reprocess the multiplex PCR reads, holding one entry per CDR3 protein. The top ten hold about 2.2% of the sample, which has around 130,000 distinct CDR3 sequences, 21% seen once. The sequence derives from a female donor with breast cancer. Some clones in this sample may be carry-over from other donors' samples. Material for sequencing was axillary lymph node tissue. This chain connects TRBV9 to TRBJ2-1, with TRBD1 matching over 9 bases. DNA for the CDR3: TGTGCCAGCAGCGTCCGACAGGGGGACTACAATGAGCAGTTCTTC. Protein: CASSVRQGDYNEQFF.